Listed below are T cell receptor beta chains from one sample, sequenced in a study of blood T cell repertoires in COVID-19. The data were produced by immunoSEQ multiplex PCR, yet TCRdb's version contains in-frame clones alone and is incomplete. The sample holds approximately 54,000 clones, roughly 81% seen once. The sequencing input was peripheral blood. All receptors derive from an older woman with acute or convalescent COVID-19. CDR3s leave out the opening cysteine and the closing phenylalanine or tryptophan. The order of the fields is V gene, clone size, CDR3 protein. Rows may omit the clone size; those that give it use once, few, many or a size class.

>TRBV19|NA
ASSELEGTDTQY
>TRBV12-3/TRBV12-4|NA
ASDRVRGATQY
>TRBV19|NA
ASSINSGNQPQH
>TRBV27|NA
ASSLSWQFYEQY
>TRBV24-1|NA
ATSRLAGGSANEQF
>TRBV18|once
ASSLGGSYEQY
>TRBV28|once
ASRPDRYGYT
>TRBV18|NA
ASSPRTSGGVNTGELF
>TRBV11-2|few
ASSLAVTGTYGYT
>TRBV5-6|NA
ASSLAHYGLSPLYT
>TRBV19|NA
ARRRKRSETQY
>TRBV3-1/TRBV3-2|NA
ASSQMTSGGNNEQF
>TRBV27|NA
ASSRGSTEAF
>TRBV4-1|once
ASSQDEGRAQY
>TRBV2|NA
ARSELEGGDSPLH
>TRBV11-2|NA
ASSLGDTYTGELF